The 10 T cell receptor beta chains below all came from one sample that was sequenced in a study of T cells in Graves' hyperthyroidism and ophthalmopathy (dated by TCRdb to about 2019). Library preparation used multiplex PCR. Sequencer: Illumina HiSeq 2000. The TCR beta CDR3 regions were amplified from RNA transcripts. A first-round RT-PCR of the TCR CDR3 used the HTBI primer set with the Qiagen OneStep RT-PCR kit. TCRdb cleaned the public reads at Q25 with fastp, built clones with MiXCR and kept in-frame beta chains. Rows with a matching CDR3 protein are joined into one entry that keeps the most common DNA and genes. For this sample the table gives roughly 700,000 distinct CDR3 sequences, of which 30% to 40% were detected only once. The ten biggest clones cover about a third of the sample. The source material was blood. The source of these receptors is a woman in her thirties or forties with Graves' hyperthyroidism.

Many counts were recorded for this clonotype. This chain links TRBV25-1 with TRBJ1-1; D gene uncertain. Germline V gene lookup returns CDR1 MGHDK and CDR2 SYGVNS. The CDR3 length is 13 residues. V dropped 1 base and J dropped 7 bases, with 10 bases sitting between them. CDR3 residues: CASSEFNGVEAFF. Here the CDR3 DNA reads TGTGCCAGCAGTGAATTTAACGGGGTTGAAGCTTTCTTT. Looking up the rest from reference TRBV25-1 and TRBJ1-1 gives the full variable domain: EADIYQTPRYLVIGTGKKITLECSQTMGHDKMYWYQQDPGMELHLIHYSYGVNSTEKGDLSSESTVSRIRTEHFPLTLESARPSHTSQYLCASSEFNGVEAFFGQGTRLTVV.

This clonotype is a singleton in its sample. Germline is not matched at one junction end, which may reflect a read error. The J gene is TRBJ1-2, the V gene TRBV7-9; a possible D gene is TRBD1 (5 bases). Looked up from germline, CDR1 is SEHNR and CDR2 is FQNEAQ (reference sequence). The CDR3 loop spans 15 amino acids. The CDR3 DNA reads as TGTGCCGGCAGCTTATCGGGGGTGACTCCCCCGGGCTACACCTTC. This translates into CAGSLSGVTPPGYTF.

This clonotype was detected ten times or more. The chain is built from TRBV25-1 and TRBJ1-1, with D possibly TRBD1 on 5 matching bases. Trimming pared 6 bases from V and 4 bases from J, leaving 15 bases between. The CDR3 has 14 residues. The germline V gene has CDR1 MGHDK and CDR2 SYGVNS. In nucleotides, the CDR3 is TGTGCCAGCAGCGAGCCAGGGTGGTCCACTGAAGCTTTCTTT. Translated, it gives CASSEPGWSTEAFF.

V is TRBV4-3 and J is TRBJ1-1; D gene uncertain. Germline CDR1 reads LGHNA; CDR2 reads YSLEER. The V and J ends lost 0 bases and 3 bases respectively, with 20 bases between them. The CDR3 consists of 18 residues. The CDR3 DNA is TGCGCCAGCAGCCAAGAAAATCGGGGATCTTGGGCGTACACTGAAGCTTTCTTT. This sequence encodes CASSQENRGSWAYTEAFF.

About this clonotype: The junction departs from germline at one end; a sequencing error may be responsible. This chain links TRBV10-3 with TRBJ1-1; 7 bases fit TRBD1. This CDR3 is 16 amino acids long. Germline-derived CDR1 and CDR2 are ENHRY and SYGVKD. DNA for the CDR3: TGTGCCAGCAGTTACCCCCTCAGGGGGATGAACACTGAAGCTTTCTTT. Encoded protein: CASSYPLRGMNTEAFF.

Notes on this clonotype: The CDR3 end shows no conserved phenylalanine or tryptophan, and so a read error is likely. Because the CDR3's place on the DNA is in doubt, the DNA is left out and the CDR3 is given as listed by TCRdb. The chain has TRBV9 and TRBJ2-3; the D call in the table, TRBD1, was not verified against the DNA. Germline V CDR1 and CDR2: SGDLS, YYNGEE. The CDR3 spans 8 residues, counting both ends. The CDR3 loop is CASSVLPG.

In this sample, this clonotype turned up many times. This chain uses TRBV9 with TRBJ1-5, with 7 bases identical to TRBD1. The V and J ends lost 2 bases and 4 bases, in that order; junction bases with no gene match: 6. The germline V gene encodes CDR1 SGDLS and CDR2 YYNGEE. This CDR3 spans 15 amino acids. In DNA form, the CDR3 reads TGTGCCAGCAGCGTTCTGGGGACAGTGAATCAGCCCCAGCATTTT. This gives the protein CASSVLGTVNQPQHF.

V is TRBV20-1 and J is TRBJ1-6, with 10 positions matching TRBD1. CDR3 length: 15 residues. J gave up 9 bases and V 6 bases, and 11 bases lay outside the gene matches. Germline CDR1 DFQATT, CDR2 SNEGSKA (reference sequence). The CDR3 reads CSAYSATGGRSPLHF. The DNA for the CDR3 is TGCAGTGCCTACTCCGCGACAGGGGGCCGTTCACCCCTCCACTTT.

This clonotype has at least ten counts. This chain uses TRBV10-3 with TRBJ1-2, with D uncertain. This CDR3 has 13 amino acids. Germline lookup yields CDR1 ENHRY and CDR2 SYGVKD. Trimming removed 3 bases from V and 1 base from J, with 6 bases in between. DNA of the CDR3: TGTGCCATCAGTGACCAGGATAACTATGGCTACACCTTC. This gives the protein CAISDQDNYGYTF.

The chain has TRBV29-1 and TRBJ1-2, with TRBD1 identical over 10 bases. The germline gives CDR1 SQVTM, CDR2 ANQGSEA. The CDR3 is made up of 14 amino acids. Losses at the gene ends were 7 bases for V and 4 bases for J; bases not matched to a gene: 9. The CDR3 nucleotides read TGCAGCGCGCAAGGGGACAGGGGCACCTATGGCTACACCTTC. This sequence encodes CSAQGDRGTYGYTF.